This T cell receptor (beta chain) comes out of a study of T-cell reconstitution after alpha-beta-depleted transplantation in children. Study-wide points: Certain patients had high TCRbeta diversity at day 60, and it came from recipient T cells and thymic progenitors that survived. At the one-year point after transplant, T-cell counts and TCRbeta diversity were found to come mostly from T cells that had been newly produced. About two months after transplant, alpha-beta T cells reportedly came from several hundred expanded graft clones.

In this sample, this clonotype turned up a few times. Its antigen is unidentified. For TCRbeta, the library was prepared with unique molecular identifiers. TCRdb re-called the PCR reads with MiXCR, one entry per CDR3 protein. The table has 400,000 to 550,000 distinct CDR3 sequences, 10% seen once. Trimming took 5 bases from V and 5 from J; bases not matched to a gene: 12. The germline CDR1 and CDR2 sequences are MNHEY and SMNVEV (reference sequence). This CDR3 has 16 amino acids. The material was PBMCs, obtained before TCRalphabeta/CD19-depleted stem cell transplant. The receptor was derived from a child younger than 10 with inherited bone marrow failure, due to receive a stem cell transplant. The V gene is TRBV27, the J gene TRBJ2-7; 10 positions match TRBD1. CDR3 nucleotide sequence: TGTGCCAGCAGTACTATCCTGGACAGGGGGGATGACGAGCAGTACTTC. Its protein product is CASSTILDRGDDEQYF.